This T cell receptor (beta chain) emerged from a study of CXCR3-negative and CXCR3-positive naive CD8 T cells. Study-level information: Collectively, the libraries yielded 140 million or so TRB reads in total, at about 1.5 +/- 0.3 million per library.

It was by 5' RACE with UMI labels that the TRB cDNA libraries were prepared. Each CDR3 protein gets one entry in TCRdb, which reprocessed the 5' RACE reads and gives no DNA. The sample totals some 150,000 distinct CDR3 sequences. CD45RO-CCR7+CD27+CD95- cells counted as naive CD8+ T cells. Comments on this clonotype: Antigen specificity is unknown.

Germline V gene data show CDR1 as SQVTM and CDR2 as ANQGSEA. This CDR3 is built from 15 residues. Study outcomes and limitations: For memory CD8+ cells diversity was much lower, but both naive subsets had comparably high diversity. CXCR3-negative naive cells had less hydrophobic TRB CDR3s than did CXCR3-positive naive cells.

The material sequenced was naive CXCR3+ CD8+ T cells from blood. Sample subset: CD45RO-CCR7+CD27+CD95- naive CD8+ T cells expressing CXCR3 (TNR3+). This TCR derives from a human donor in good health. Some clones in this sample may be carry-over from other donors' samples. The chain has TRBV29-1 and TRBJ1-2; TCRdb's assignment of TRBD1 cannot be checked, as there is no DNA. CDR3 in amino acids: CSAWLQDRENYGYTF.